A single TCR beta chain is shown here with its context. Profiling relied on immunoSEQ multiplex PCR, and the TCRdb table lists in-frame clones only, not all of them. Here the sample spans some 80,000 clones, roughly 90% being singletons. The data were taken from a study of blood T cell repertoires in COVID-19. The CDR3 extends over 14 amino acids. Germline-derived CDR1 and CDR2 are SNHLY and FYNNEI. The ends lost 7 bases at V and 3 bases at J; junction bases unmatched: 7. The sequenced sample was peripheral blood. The sequence derives from a human donor in a cohort sampled during active COVID-19. The chain couples TRBV2 to TRBJ1-2; 8 bases map to TRBD1. The CDR3 here is CASKSTGAHYGYTF. For the CDR3, the DNA is TGTGCCAGCAAGTCGACAGGGGCGCACTATGGCTACACCTTC. Complete variable domain (other parts from reference TRBV2 and TRBJ1-2): EPEVTQTPSHQVTQMGQEVILRCVPISNHLYFYWYRQILGQKVEFLVSFYNNEISEKSEIFDDQFSVERPDGSNFTLKIRSTKLEDSAMYFCASKSTGAHYGYTFGSGTRLTVV.